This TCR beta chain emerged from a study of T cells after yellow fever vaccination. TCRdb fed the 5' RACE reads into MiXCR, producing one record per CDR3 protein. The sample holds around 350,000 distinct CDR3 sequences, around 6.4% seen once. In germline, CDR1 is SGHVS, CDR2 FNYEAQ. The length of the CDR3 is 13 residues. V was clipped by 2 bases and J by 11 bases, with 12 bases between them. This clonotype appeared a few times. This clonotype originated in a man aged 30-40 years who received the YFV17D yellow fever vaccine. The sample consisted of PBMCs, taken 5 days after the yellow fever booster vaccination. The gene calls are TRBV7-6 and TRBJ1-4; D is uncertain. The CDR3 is CASSLNPGEKLFF. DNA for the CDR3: TGTGCCAGCAGCTTAAATCCAGGCGAGAAACTGTTTTTT.